This is a list of T cell receptor beta chains from one sample in a study of metastatic and nonmetastatic thyroid tumors. MiXCR reprocessed the PCR reads for TCRdb. The sample has about 70,000 clones; less than 20% are singletons. Sample: blood. These receptors all come from a female donor with papillary thyroid cancer or a benign thyroid nodule (not recorded which). Some clones in this sample may be carry-over from other donors' samples. Each CDR3 is given with its conserved first and last residue. The order of the fields is J gene, clone size, V gene, D gene, CDR3 protein, CDR3 DNA. The D gene is left open where the match is weak. Size is omitted from some rows. Given values are once, few, many or a class for expanded clones.

j_gene: TRBJ1-1
abundance: -
v_gene: TRBV20-1
d_gene: TRBD1
CDR3aa: CSARVDRASTEAFF
CDR3nt: TGCAGTGCTAGAGTAGACAGGGCGAGCACTGAAGCTTTCTTT

j_gene: TRBJ1-6
abundance: -
v_gene: TRBV20-1
d_gene: -
CDR3aa: CSAIAQYSLGSNSPPHF
CDR3nt: TGCAGTGCTATCGCCCAGTACTCATTGGGCAGTAATTCACCCCCCCACTTT

j_gene: TRBJ2-5
abundance: many
v_gene: TRBV29-1
d_gene: TRBD1
CDR3aa: CSVEGQGGVLETQYF
CDR3nt: TGCAGCGTTGAAGGACAGGGTGGGGTATTAGAGACCCAGTACTTC

j_gene: TRBJ1-5
abundance: many
v_gene: TRBV6-1
d_gene: TRBD1
CDR3aa: CAGRPGTGHQPQHF
CDR3nt: TGTGCCGGCAGGCCCGGGACAGGCCATCAGCCCCAGCATTTT

j_gene: TRBJ1-6
abundance: -
v_gene: TRBV5-1
d_gene: -
CDR3aa: CASSLWVETNSPLHF
CDR3nt: TGCGCCAGCAGCTTGTGGGTGGAGACGAATTCGCCCCTCCACTTT

j_gene: TRBJ2-3
abundance: -
v_gene: TRBV30
d_gene: -
CDR3aa: CAWSSPATQYF
CDR3nt: TGTGCCTGGAGTTCTCCCGCTACGCAGTATTTT

j_gene: TRBJ2-7
abundance: few
v_gene: TRBV6-1
d_gene: -
CDR3aa: CASSDHEQYF
CDR3nt: TGTGCCAGCAGTGACCACGAGCAGTACTTC

j_gene: TRBJ2-1
abundance: many
v_gene: TRBV11-2
d_gene: TRBD2
CDR3aa: CASSLEGSGRPNEQFF
CDR3nt: TGTGCCAGCAGCTTAGAGGGTAGCGGGAGGCCCAATGAGCAGTTCTTC

j_gene: TRBJ2-3
abundance: many
v_gene: TRBV14
d_gene: -
CDR3aa: CASSHHRVGTDTQYF
CDR3nt: TGTGCCAGCAGCCACCACAGGGTCGGGACAGATACGCAGTATTTT

j_gene: TRBJ1-2
abundance: many
v_gene: TRBV28
d_gene: -
CDR3aa: CASSLRAGAGYGYTF
CDR3nt: TGTGCCAGCAGTTTAAGGGCAGGGGCGGGCTATGGCTACACCTTC

j_gene: TRBJ1-1
abundance: many
v_gene: TRBV10-2
d_gene: -
CDR3aa: CASSVSRGTEAFF
CDR3nt: TGCGCCAGCAGTGTGAGCCGAGGCACTGAAGCTTTCTTT

j_gene: TRBJ2-7
abundance: -
v_gene: TRBV6-5
d_gene: TRBD2
CDR3aa: CASRLAGNEQYF
CDR3nt: TGTGCCAGCAGATTAGCGGGAAACGAGCAGTACTTC

j_gene: TRBJ2-5
abundance: -
v_gene: TRBV2
d_gene: -
CDR3aa: CASSGNRGGETQYF
CDR3nt: TGTGCCAGCAGTGGAAACAGGGGAGGAGAGACCCAGTACTTC

j_gene: TRBJ2-1
abundance: -
v_gene: TRBV6-2/TRBV6-3
d_gene: TRBD1
CDR3aa: CASSYSGALGQVNNEQFF
CDR3nt: TGTGCCAGCAGTTACTCGGGAGCCCTTGGACAGGTTAACAATGAGCAGTTCTTC

j_gene: TRBJ2-1
abundance: many
v_gene: TRBV3-1
d_gene: TRBD2
CDR3aa: CASSQDVTGGYHNEQFF
CDR3nt: TGTGCCAGCAGCCAAGATGTGACGGGAGGGTACCACAATGAGCAGTTCTTC

j_gene: TRBJ2-2
abundance: few
v_gene: TRBV12-3/TRBV12-4
d_gene: -
CDR3aa: CASNPGANSGNTGELFF
CDR3nt: TGTGCCAGCAACCCTGGGGCTAATAGCGGGAACACCGGGGAGCTGTTTTTT

j_gene: TRBJ2-1
abundance: many
v_gene: TRBV30
d_gene: TRBD2
CDR3aa: CAWSVLSGRVRIGDEQFF
CDR3nt: TGTGCCTGGAGTGTACTTAGCGGGAGGGTCCGAATTGGCGATGAGCAGTTCTTC

j_gene: TRBJ2-2
abundance: many
v_gene: TRBV24-1
d_gene: -
CDR3aa: CATSDLYANTGELFF
CDR3nt: TGTGCCACCAGTGATTTGTATGCGAACACCGGGGAGCTGTTTTTT

j_gene: TRBJ2-5
abundance: many
v_gene: TRBV7-9
d_gene: -
CDR3aa: CASSLLVSGAGTQYF
CDR3nt: TGTGCCAGCAGCTTATTGGTATCGGGGGCGGGGACCCAGTACTTC

j_gene: TRBJ2-1
abundance: -
v_gene: TRBV6-1
d_gene: TRBD2
CDR3aa: CASSSYGLAELNEQFF
CDR3nt: TGTGCCAGCAGCTCCTATGGACTAGCGGAGCTTAATGAGCAGTTCTTC

j_gene: TRBJ1-6
abundance: -
v_gene: TRBV19
d_gene: -
CDR3aa: CASSIEFPGWNKNSPLHF
CDR3nt: TGTGCCAGTAGTATAGAGTTCCCGGGCTGGAATAAGAATTCACCCCTCCACTTT

j_gene: TRBJ2-7
abundance: many
v_gene: TRBV7-2
d_gene: -
CDR3aa: CASSAAAGQHYEQYF
CDR3nt: TGTGCCAGCAGCGCAGCGGCGGGACAGCACTACGAGCAGTACTTC

j_gene: TRBJ1-1
abundance: many
v_gene: TRBV20-1
d_gene: -
CDR3aa: CSATEGRNTEAFF
CDR3nt: TGCAGTGCAACGGAGGGGCGGAACACTGAAGCTTTCTTT

j_gene: TRBJ2-3
abundance: many
v_gene: TRBV6-5
d_gene: -
CDR3aa: CASSYGDAGSDTQYF
CDR3nt: TGTGCCAGCAGTTACGGTGATGCGGGTTCAGATACGCAGTATTTT

j_gene: TRBJ2-2
abundance: -
v_gene: TRBV9
d_gene: TRBD2
CDR3aa: CASSSSSGGFGGGELFF
CDR3nt: TGTGCCAGCAGCTCCTCTAGCGGCGGCTTCGGGGGCGGGGAGCTGTTTTTT

j_gene: TRBJ1-1
abundance: few
v_gene: TRBV5-4
d_gene: -
CDR3aa: CASSLEQGLTEAFF
CDR3nt: TGTGCCAGCAGCTTGGAACAGGGCCTCACTGAAGCTTTCTTT

j_gene: TRBJ1-1
abundance: many
v_gene: TRBV14
d_gene: -
CDR3aa: CASSQGDTGWAEAFF
CDR3nt: TGTGCCAGCAGCCAAGGAGACACAGGGTGGGCTGAAGCTTTCTTT

j_gene: TRBJ1-1
abundance: many
v_gene: TRBV20-1
d_gene: -
CDR3aa: CSARKSMWKSTLNTEAFF
CDR3nt: TGCAGTGCTAGAAAATCAATGTGGAAGTCGACACTGAACACTGAAGCTTTCTTT

j_gene: TRBJ1-4
abundance: many
v_gene: TRBV6-1
d_gene: -
CDR3aa: CASSDRLLPQEKLFF
CDR3nt: TGTGCCAGCAGTGACCGACTGCTTCCACAAGAAAAACTGTTTTTT